Included here is one T cell receptor (beta chain) sequence, with context. This sample is drawn from a study of T cell changes during pregnancy in multiple sclerosis. The germline V gene has CDR1 MNHEY and CDR2 SVGAGI. With V trimmed by 0 bases and J by 4 bases, 3 bases remained unmatched. This CDR3 spans 15 amino acids. TCRdb keeps only in-frame clones here, not all; method: immunoSEQ multiplex PCR. The data contain about 21,000 clones, around 90% of them singletons. Source: CD4+ T cells from peripheral blood mononuclear cells, taken in the third trimester of pregnancy. This chain uses TRBV6-5 with TRBJ1-5; TRBD1 matches at 7 bases. The origin of this receptor is a female donor with multiple sclerosis, enrolled in a pregnancy study. The chain's CDR3 is CASSYSGQLNQPQHF. In nucleotides, the CDR3 is TGTGCCAGCAGTTACTCGGGACAGTTAAATCAGCCCCAGCATTTT.